The 19 T cell receptor beta chains in this list originate from one sample, sequenced in a study of T cell clonality in common variable immunodeficiency. This table comes from immunoSEQ multiplex PCR, and its TCRdb copy is limited to in-frame clones, with some not included. The profile covers around 55,000 clones, none occurring a single time. Sequencing was carried out using peripheral blood mononuclear cells. Every receptor here comes from a person aged 18-70 years in good health.

To note about this clone: With only one base between it and a far larger clone, this is likely a read error. The read finishes 3 residues shy of the CDR3 end, and the germline J gene is used to complete it. The chain combines TRBV2 with TRBJ2-3; no firm D call. The ends were cut back, 5 bases at V and 0 bases at J, with 3 bases in the middle. Looked up from germline, CDR1 is SNHLY and CDR2 is FYNNEI. CDR3 length: 12 residues. The CDR3 here is CASSSSTDTQYF. The CDR3 DNA, read in part, is TGTGCCAGCAGTTCTAGCACAGATACG.

A word on this clone: The sequenced fragment ends 3 residues before the CDR3 boundary, so the rest is inferred from the germline J gene. The chain combines TRBV30 with TRBJ1-2, with D possibly matching TRBD1 (6 bases). The CDR3 sequence is 13 residues long. CDR1 GTSNPN and CDR2 SVGIG come from the germline V gene (reference sequence). The sequenced part of the CDR3 DNA is TGTGCCTGGAGTCGGGACAATACCTACGAC. It translates to CAWSRDNTYD. The full-length CDR3 reads as CAWSRDNTYDYTF.

Details on this clone: The read ends 3 residues shy of where the CDR3 ends; the end is completed using the germline J gene. This sequence joins TRBV7-8 and TRBJ1-2, with D possibly matching TRBD1 (5 bases). Germline CDR1 is SGHVS and CDR2 is FQNEAQ. The CDR3 spans 16 residues. The CDR3 protein is CASSFGIAIGGDDYTF. The sequenced part of the CDR3 DNA is TGTGCCAGCAGCTTTGGCATCGCCATCGGGGGGGATGAC.

This clone was recorded at least ten times. This chain's CDR3 is CASSGLDNEAFF. The sequenced CDR3 bases are TGTGCCAGCAGCGGACTGGATAATGAA. The chain employs TRBV5-4 and TRBJ1-1; no firm D call. The read terminates 3 residues ahead of where the CDR3 ends, so the germline J gene completes it. V dropped 4 bases and J dropped 7 bases, with 11 bases sitting between them. The CDR3 has 12 amino acids. CDR1 is SGHNT and CDR2 is YYREEE in the germline V gene (reference sequence).

This clone was counted ten times or more. The CDR3 goes on 3 residues after the read ends, and that part is filled in from the germline J gene. The chain carries TRBV5-1 and TRBJ1-5, with D perhaps matching TRBD1 (5 bases). Germline loops: CDR1 SGHRS, CDR2 YFSETQ. V was cut by 0 bases and J by 4 bases, with 14 bases left in between. The CDR3 loop spans 16 amino acids. The CDR3 sequence: CASSLGLGGWNQPQHF. The CDR3 DNA, read in part, is TGCGCCAGCAGCTTGGGACTGGGGGGATGGAATCAGCCC.

This clone was recorded at least ten times. The read gets to within 3 residues of the CDR3 end, and the germline J gene fills in the rest. The V and J genes are TRBV28 and TRBJ1-3; TRBD1 aligns across 7 bases. There are 17 residues in the CDR3. The germline V gene has CDR1 MDHEN and CDR2 SYDVKM. Unmatched junction bases numbered 11, after V lost 2 bases and J lost 4 bases. The DNA read from the CDR3 is TGTGCCAGCAGTTTACAGACTGAACGGGACAGAGGAAACACC. Translating it yields CASSLQTERDRGNT. The whole CDR3 protein is CASSLQTERDRGNTIYF.

This clone was seen many times. The sequenced fragment ends 3 residues before the CDR3 boundary, so the rest is inferred from the germline J gene. The chain couples TRBV5-1 to TRBJ1-6; 11 bases align to TRBD1. Trimming took 4 bases from V and 9 from J; bases not matched to a gene: 6. The CDR3 runs 15 residues. Per the germline V gene, CDR1 is SGHRS and CDR2 is YFSETQ. The CDR3 is CASSPGQGEGSPLHF. CDR3 bases read: TGCGCCAGCAGCCCGGGACAGGGGGAGGGTTCACCC.

In its sample, this clone was seen many times. Incomplete CDR3 DNA: TGTGCCAGCGGGACAGGGGGTCGGACGCGC. It encodes CASGTGGRTR. The whole CDR3 is CASGTGGRTRYTF. The chain combines TRBV7-9 with TRBJ1-2, with TRBD1 matching 11 bases. The sequence runs out 3 residues before the end of the CDR3; the remainder is reconstructed from the germline J gene. There are 13 residues in the CDR3. In germline, CDR1 is SEHNR, CDR2 FQNEAQ (reference sequence).

The table lists this clone with many counts. The CDR3 goes on 3 residues after the read ends, and that part is filled in from the germline J gene. The chain carries TRBV20-1 and TRBJ1-6; maybe TRBD1 (6 bases). The V and J ends lost 3 bases and 3 bases respectively, with 12 bases between them. CDR1 is DFQATT and CDR2 is SNEGSKA in the germline V gene (reference sequence). CDR3 length: 15 residues. This chain's CDR3 is CSARDGQYYNSPLHF. The part of the CDR3 DNA that was read is TGCAGTGCTAGGGACGGACAGTACTATAATTCACCC.

Ten or more counts support this clone. The read ends 3 residues shy of where the CDR3 ends; the end is completed using the germline J gene. This chain connects TRBV20-1 to TRBJ2-3; a possible D gene is TRBD2 (6 bases). Trimming took off 4 bases at V and 0 bases at J, with 14 bases between the two ends. CDR3 length equals 15 residues. Germline-derived CDR1 and CDR2 are DFQATT and SNEGSKA (reference sequence). CDR3 DNA (partial): TGCAGTGCTAAGTTTGGCGGGGAGAGCACAGATACG. Protein product: CSAKFGGESTDT. The full CDR3 reads CSAKFGGESTDTQYF.

This clone was seen many times. The read gets to within 3 residues of the CDR3 end, and the germline J gene fills in the rest. The chain has TRBV5-1 and TRBJ1-1; D might be TRBD1 (5 bases). The CDR3 extends over 13 amino acids. The V gene's germline CDR1 is SGHRS and CDR2 YFSETQ. Trimming stripped 2 bases from V and 2 bases from J, with 7 bases between. CDR3 loop: CASSLQDNTEAFF. CDR3 DNA, as far as it was read: TGCGCCAGCAGCTTACAGGACAACACTGAA.

This clone appeared a few times. The CDR3 end is not reached by the read, which stops 3 residues before it; the germline J gene fills it in. This chain joins TRBV7-2 and TRBJ1-2; D remains unclear. The CDR3 sequence is 15 residues long. Germline CDR1 reads SGHTA; CDR2 reads FQGNSA. CDR3 in amino acids: CASSFSRLLTDTYTF. The sequenced part of the CDR3 DNA is TGTGCCAGCAGCTTTTCACGACTACTCACAGATACC.

This clone was counted at least ten times. The chain's CDR3 is CASSPRMNTEAFF. The sequenced CDR3 bases are TGTGCCAGCAGCCCCCGTATGAACACTGAA. This chain uses TRBV14 with TRBJ1-1; D not resolved. The read finishes 3 residues shy of the CDR3 end, and the germline J gene is used to complete it. V was cut by 4 bases and J by 0 bases, with 6 bases left in between. Germline assignment: CDR1 SGHDN and CDR2 FVKESK. This CDR3 region has 13 residues. The full variable domain, rest sourced from reference TRBV14 and TRBJ1-1, is EAGVTQFPSHSVIEKGQTVTLRCDPISGHDNLYWYRRVMGKEIKFLLHFVKESKQDESGMPNNRFLAERTGGTYSTLKVQPAELEDSGVYFCASSPRMNTEAFFGQGTRLTVV.

This clone was recorded at least ten times. Here the CDR3 reads CASSPSGGNQPQHF. The sequenced CDR3 bases are TGTGCCAGCAGCCCCTCGGGGGGTAACCAGCCC. The chain couples TRBV7-9 to TRBJ1-5; D possibly corresponds to TRBD1 (5 bases). The read terminates 3 residues before the CDR3 end, so the remaining end is supplied by the germline J gene. This CDR3 has 14 residues. CDR1 is SEHNR and CDR2 is FQNEAQ in the germline V gene (reference sequence). Trimming took off 5 bases at V and 7 bases at J, with 15 bases between the two ends.

There are many counts of this clone. The CDR3 goes on 3 residues after the read ends, and that part is filled in from the germline J gene. The rearrangement uses TRBV30 and TRBJ1-1; no clear D. Germline V gene lookup returns CDR1 GTSNPN and CDR2 SVGIG (reference sequence). The V end was cut by 4 bases, the J end by 5 bases, with 17 bases between. The CDR3 has 14 residues. CDR3 residues: CAWTPGMGETEAFF. The CDR3 bases that were read are TGTGCCTGGACCCCGGGTATGGGTGAAACTGAA.

This clone was seen many times. The CDR3 end is not reached by the read, which stops 3 residues before it; the germline J gene fills it in. The chain recombines TRBV5-1 with TRBJ2-2, with 7 bases identical to TRBD1. Germline V CDR1 and CDR2: SGHRS, YFSETQ. The CDR3 extends over 16 amino acids. V was clipped by 5 bases and J by 0 bases; unmatched bases: 7. The chain's CDR3 is CASRKGQSTNTGELFF. CDR3 DNA (partial): TGCGCCAGCAGAAAGGGACAGTCGACGAACACCGGGGAG.

At least ten counts were recorded for this clone. The CDR3 end falls 3 residues outside the read, so it is completed with the germline J gene. V usage is TRBV2 and J usage is TRBJ2-1; TRBD2 agrees at 7 bases. This CDR3 has 13 amino acids. The J segment lost 9 bases and the V segment lost 5 bases, leaving 7 bases of the junction unmatched. Germline CDR1 and CDR2: SNHLY and FYNNEI. The CDR3 loop reads CASSRDYRGEQFF. CDR3 bases read: TGTGCCAGCAGTCGGGACTACCGGGGTGAG.

This clone was counted a few times. CDR3 in amino acids: CASSLGLPRAFF. The covered CDR3 bases are TGTGCCAGCAGCTTGGGCCTCCCGAGG. The gene calls are TRBV5-8 and TRBJ1-1; no definite D call. The CDR3 extends 3 residues past the end of the read, so its final part is completed from the germline J gene. The CDR3 sequence is 12 residues long. Germline V gene sequence: CDR1 SGHTS, CDR2 YDEGEE.

This clone appeared many times. The CDR3 DNA, read in part, is TGTGCCAGCTCACGCGGGACAGACACAGATACG. It yields the protein CASSRGTDTDT. The CDR3 reads in full as CASSRGTDTDTQYF. V gene TRBV18 combines with J gene TRBJ2-3; D may be TRBD1 (7 bases). Read data end 3 residues before the CDR3 end; the end is taken from the germline J gene. CDR1 and CDR2 from the germline V gene are KGHSH and LQKENI. The CDR3 runs to 14 residues. Trimming pared 4 bases from V and 2 bases from J, leaving 10 bases between.